This T cell receptor beta chain comes out of a study of T cells in Graves' hyperthyroidism and ophthalmopathy. Study-level findings and limits: The model forecast ophthalmopathy, anticipating it by a median about 7 months before onset.

Of note for this clonotype: What it binds is not known.

RNA transcripts served as the template for amplifying TCR beta CDR3 regions. Initially, a first-round RT-PCR of the TCR CDR3 employed the HTBI primer set. TCRdb fed the multiplex PCR reads into MiXCR, producing one record per CDR3 protein. The sample lists fewer than 40,000 distinct CDR3 sequences; around 53% were seen once. The study excluded patients with uncontrolled infection, other autoimmune disease, pregnancy or lactation. Clinical symptoms, serum thyroxine, TRAb, thyroid ultrasound and orbital computed tomography established diagnosis. CDR3 length: 15 amino acids. Germline V gene lookup returns CDR1 SGDLS and CDR2 YYNGEE. V lost 0 bases and J 12 bases, leaving 19 bases between the germline ends.

The receptor was isolated from a woman in her forties with Graves' ophthalmopathy. Sequencing was done on a sample of blood. The rearrangement links TRBV9 to TRBJ2-1; D is perhaps TRBD2 (5 bases). CDR3 sequence: CASSVGADFTDTQFF. The CDR3 DNA sequence: TGTGCCAGCAGCGTAGGGGCGGACTTCACAGATACGCAGTTCTTC.